The rows below give T cell receptor beta chains drawn from one sample of a study of sequential checkpoint blockade in melanoma. The data were produced by immunoSEQ multiplex PCR, yet TCRdb's version contains in-frame clones alone and is incomplete. Of tens of thousands of clones listed, about 89% are singletons. The sample consisted of CD8+ T cells sorted from blood (inferred from file names), taken from a patient given nivolumab and ipilimumab in sequence. The receptor set was obtained from a human donor with melanoma. CDR3s include the opening cysteine and the closing phenylalanine or tryptophan. The D gene is left open where the match is weak. The size of a clone is reported for some rows only, either as once, few or many, or as a class for expanded clones.

CDR3	DNA	D	size	length	V	J
CASSLSVGTGLGHEQYF	TGTGCCAGCAGTTTATCGGTCGGGACAGGGTTAGGCCACGAGCAGTACTTC	TRBD1	.	17	TRBV27	TRBJ2-7
CASTGTGQSNTEAFF	TGTGCCAGCACGGGCACGGGACAGTCGAACACTGAAGCTTTCTTT	TRBD1	once	15	TRBV9	TRBJ1-1
CASSLPGQGDSPLHF	TGTGCCAGCAGCTTACCGGGACAGGGAGATTCACCCCTCCACTTT	TRBD1	.	15	TRBV7-9	TRBJ1-6
CASSLSGREQFF	TGTGCCAGCAGCTTAAGTGGGAGAGAGCAGTTCTTC	.	.	12	TRBV11-3	TRBJ2-1
CASSAQGARAEAFF	TGTGCCAGCAGTGCCCAGGGGGCGCGGGCTGAAGCTTTCTTT	TRBD1	.	14	TRBV6-6	TRBJ1-1
CASRAREGTGELFF	TGCGCCAGCAGGGCCCGGGAGGGCACCGGGGAGCTGTTTTTT	TRBD2	.	14	TRBV4-1	TRBJ2-2
CASSFPRGTNPVPRHNEQFF	TGTGCCAGCAGCTTCCCGAGGGGGACAAACCCGGTCCCACGCCACAATGAGCAGTTCTTC	.	.	20	TRBV9	TRBJ2-1
CASSGRPQGARGYTF	TGTGCCAGCAGCGGACGACCTCAGGGGGCGCGGGGCTACACCTTC	TRBD1	.	15	TRBV9	TRBJ1-2
CASSLLGQDFAQETQYF	TGTGCCAGCAGTTTACTGGGACAGGACTTCGCTCAAGAGACCCAGTACTTC	TRBD1	.	17	TRBV27	TRBJ2-5
CASSLGSGVRGYTF	TGTGCCAGCAGCTTAGGTTCCGGGGTTCGTGGCTACACCTTC	.	few	14	TRBV7-9	TRBJ1-2
CASSQASSGGGRQFF	TGCGCCAGCAGCCAAGCGTCTAGCGGGGGGGGAAGGCAGTTCTTC	TRBD2	.	15	TRBV4-3	TRBJ2-1
CASSLTGHVSYEQYF	TGTGCCAGCAGTTTAACCGGACATGTCTCCTACGAGCAGTACTTC	.	.	15	TRBV27	TRBJ2-7
CSARRGGGYTF	TGCAGTGCCAGGCGGGGGGGTGGCTACACCTTC	.	.	11	TRBV20-1	TRBJ1-2
CASSQEPGRLNTEAFF	TGCGCCAGCAGCCAGGAACCAGGGCGCCTGAACACTGAAGCTTTCTTT	.	.	16	TRBV4-1	TRBJ1-1
CASSPGQGAGNTIYF	TGTGCCAGCAGCCCCGGACAGGGGGCTGGAAACACCATATATTTT	TRBD1	.	15	TRBV28	TRBJ1-3
CASLNRGLETQYF	TGTGCCAGTCTTAACAGGGGATTAGAGACCCAGTACTTC	TRBD1	.	13	TRBV28	TRBJ2-5
CASSQDVGGRTGELFF	TGCGCCAGCAGCCAAGATGTGGGAGGAAGAACCGGGGAGCTGTTTTTT	.	.	16	TRBV4-1	TRBJ2-2
CASSVELAGGTDTQYF	TGTGCCAGCAGCGTAGAACTAGCGGGGGGGACAGATACGCAGTATTTT	TRBD2	.	16	TRBV9	TRBJ2-3
CAWSVARTDTQYF	TGTGCCTGGAGCGTCGCGCGCACAGATACGCAGTATTTT	.	.	13	TRBV30	TRBJ2-3
CATGDSLNEKLFF	TGTGCCACTGGGGACAGCCTGAATGAAAAACTGTTTTTT	TRBD1	.	13	TRBV15	TRBJ1-4
CASSLGTSRTHEQYF	TGTGCCAGCAGCTTAGGGACTAGTCGGACCCACGAGCAGTACTTC	.	.	15	TRBV13	TRBJ2-7
CASSYEASSYNEQFF	TGTGCCAGCAGTTACGAAGCGAGCTCCTACAATGAGCAGTTCTTC	.	.	15	TRBV6-6	TRBJ2-1
CASSLLASTEAFF	TGTGCCAGCAGTTTATTGGCCTCCACTGAAGCTTTCTTT	.	.	13	TRBV27	TRBJ1-1
CASTLTSRETQYF	TGTGCCAGCACCCTGACTAGTAGGGAGACCCAGTACTTC	.	.	13	TRBV28	TRBJ2-5
CASSVGDRGFEQYF	TGTGCCAGCAGCGTCGGGGACAGGGGTTTCGAGCAGTACTTC	TRBD1	.	14	TRBV9	TRBJ2-7
CASSPDSQYYEQYF	TGTGCCAGCAGCCCGGACTCCCAATACTACGAGCAGTACTTC	.	.	14	TRBV6-5	TRBJ2-7
CASSSILAGSSYNEQFF	TGTGCCAGCAGTTCTATCCTAGCGGGGAGCTCCTACAATGAGCAGTTCTTC	TRBD2	.	17	TRBV28	TRBJ2-1
CASSFRGYEQYF	TGTGCCAGCAGTTTTCGGGGCTACGAGCAGTACTTC	.	.	12	TRBV27	TRBJ2-7